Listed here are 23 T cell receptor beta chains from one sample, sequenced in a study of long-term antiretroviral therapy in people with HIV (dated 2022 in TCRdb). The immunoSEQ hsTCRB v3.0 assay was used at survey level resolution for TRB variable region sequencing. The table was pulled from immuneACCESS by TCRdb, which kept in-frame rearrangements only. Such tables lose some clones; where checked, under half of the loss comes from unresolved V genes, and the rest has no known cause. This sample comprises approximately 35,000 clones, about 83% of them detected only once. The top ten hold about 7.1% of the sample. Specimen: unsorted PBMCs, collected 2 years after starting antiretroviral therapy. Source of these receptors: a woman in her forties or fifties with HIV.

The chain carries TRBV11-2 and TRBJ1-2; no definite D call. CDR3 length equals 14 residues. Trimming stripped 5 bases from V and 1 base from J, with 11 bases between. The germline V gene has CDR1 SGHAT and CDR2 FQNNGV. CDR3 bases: TGTGCCAGCAGCCCAGACGAGGGTAACTATGGCTACACCTTC. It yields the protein CASSPDEGNYGYTF. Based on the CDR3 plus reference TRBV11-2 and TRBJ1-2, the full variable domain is EAGVAQSPRYKIIEKRQSVAFWCNPISGHATLYWYQQILGQGPKLLIQFQNNGVVDDSQLPKDRFSAERLKGVDSTLKIQPAKLEDSAVYLCASSPDEGNYGYTFGSGTRLTVV.

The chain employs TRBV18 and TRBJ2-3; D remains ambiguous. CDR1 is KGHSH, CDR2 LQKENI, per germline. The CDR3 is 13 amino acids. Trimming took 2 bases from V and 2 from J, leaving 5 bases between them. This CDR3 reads CASSPINTDTQYF. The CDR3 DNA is TGTGCCAGCTCACCAATCAACACAGATACGCAGTATTTT.

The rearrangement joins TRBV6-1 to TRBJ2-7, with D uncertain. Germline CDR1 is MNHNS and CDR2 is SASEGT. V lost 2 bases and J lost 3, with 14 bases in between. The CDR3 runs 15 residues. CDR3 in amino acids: CASSERFVELYEQYF. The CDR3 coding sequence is TGTGCCAGCAGTGAAAGGTTTGTCGAACTCTACGAGCAGTACTTC.

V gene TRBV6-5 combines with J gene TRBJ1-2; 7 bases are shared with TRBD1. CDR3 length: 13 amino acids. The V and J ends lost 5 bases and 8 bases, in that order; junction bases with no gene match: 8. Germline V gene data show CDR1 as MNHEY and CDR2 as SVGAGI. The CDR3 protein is CASSLQGHLGYTF. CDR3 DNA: TGTGCCAGCAGTCTACAGGGGCATCTGGGCTACACCTTC.

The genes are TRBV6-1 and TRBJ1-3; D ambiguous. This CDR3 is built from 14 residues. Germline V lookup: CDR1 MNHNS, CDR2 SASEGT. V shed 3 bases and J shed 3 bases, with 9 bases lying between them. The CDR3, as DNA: TGTGCCAGCAGTGATCGGGGAGTTGGAAACACCATATATTTT. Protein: CASSDRGVGNTIYF.

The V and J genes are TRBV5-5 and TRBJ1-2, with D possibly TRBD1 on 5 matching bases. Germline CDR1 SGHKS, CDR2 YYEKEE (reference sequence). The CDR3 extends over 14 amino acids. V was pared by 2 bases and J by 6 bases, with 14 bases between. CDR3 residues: CASSLGAAHDGYTF. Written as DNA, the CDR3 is TGTGCCAGCAGCTTAGGGGCTGCTCACGATGGCTACACCTTC.

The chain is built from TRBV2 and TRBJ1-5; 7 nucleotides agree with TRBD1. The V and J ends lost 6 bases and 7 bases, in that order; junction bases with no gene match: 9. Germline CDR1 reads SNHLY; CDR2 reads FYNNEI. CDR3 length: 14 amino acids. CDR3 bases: TGTGCCAGCAGGGGTACAGGGGTTGGACAGCCCCAGCATTTT. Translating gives CASRGTGVGQPQHF.

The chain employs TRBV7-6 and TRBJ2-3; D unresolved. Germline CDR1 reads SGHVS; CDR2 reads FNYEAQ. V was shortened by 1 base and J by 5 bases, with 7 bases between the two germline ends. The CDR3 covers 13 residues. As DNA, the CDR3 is TGTGCCAGCAGCTTAGTCTATGGAGATACGCAGTATTTT. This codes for CASSLVYGDTQYF.

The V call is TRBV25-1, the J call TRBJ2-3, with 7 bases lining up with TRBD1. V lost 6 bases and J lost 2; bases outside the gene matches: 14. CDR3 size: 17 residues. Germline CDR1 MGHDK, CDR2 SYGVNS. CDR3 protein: CASSSSTGLGDTDTQYF. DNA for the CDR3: TGTGCCAGCAGCTCCTCGACAGGGCTGGGGGACACAGATACGCAGTATTTT.

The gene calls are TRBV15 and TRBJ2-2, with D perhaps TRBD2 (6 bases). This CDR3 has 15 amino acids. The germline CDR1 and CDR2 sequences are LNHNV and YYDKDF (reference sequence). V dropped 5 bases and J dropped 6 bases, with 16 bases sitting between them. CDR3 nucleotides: TGTGCCACCAGCTCCCGGGACTCACCTTCCGGGGAGCTGTTTTTT. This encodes CATSSRDSPSGELFF.

The CDR3 spells CASTLDRSSIVNSPLHF. DNA for the CDR3: TGTGCCAGCACCCTGGACAGGTCGTCGATTGTTAATTCACCCCTCCACTTT. V usage is TRBV7-9 and J usage is TRBJ1-6; 7 bases are shared with TRBD1. Looked up from germline, CDR1 is SEHNR and CDR2 is FQNEAQ (reference sequence). The CDR3 is 17 amino acids. V lost 7 bases, J lost 6 bases, and 15 bases stayed unmatched.

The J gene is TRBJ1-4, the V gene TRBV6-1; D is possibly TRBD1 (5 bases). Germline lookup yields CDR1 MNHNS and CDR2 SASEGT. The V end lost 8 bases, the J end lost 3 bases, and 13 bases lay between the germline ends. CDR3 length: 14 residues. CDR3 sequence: CASGGRASNEKLFF. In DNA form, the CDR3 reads TGTGCCAGCGGCGGCAGGGCCTCTAATGAAAAACTGTTTTTT.

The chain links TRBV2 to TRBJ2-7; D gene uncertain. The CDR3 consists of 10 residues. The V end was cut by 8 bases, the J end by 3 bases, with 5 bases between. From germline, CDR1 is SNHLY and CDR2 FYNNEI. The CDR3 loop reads CASGIYEQYF. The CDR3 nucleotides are TGTGCCAGCGGTATCTACGAGCAGTACTTC.

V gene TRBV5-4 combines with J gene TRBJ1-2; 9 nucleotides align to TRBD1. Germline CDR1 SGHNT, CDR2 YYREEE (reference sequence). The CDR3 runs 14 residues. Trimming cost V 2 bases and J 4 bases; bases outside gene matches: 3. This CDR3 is CASSFTGGVYGYTF. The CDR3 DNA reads TGTGCCAGCAGCTTTACAGGGGGCGTCTATGGCTACACCTTC.

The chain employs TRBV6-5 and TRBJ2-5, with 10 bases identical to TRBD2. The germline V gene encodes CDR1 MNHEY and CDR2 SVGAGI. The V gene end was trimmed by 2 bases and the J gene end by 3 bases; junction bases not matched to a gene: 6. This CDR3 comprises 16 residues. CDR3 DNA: TGTGCCAGCAGTTACAGCGCTAGCGGGGGAAAAGAGACCCAGTACTTC. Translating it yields CASSYSASGGKETQYF.

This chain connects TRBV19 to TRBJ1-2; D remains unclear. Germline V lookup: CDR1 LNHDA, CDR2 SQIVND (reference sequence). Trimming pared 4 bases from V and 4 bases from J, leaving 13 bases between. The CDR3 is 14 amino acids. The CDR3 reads CASSKEYGSYGYTF. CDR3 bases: TGTGCCAGTAGTAAGGAGTATGGGAGCTATGGCTACACCTTC.

CDR3 residues: CASTNRGLFGDTQYF. DNA for the CDR3: TGTGCCAGCACCAATAGAGGACTTTTTGGGGATACGCAGTATTTT. V is TRBV6-1 and J is TRBJ2-3; D is possibly TRBD2 (5 bases). This CDR3 region has 15 residues. CDR1 and CDR2 (germline): MNHNS, SASEGT. V was cut by 7 bases and J by 6 bases, with 20 bases left in between.

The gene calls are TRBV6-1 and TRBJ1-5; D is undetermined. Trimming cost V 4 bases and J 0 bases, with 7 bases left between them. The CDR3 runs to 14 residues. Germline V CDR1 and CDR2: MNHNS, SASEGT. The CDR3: CASSVENSNQPQHF. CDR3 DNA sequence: TGTGCCAGCAGTGTTGAGAATAGCAATCAGCCCCAGCATTTT.

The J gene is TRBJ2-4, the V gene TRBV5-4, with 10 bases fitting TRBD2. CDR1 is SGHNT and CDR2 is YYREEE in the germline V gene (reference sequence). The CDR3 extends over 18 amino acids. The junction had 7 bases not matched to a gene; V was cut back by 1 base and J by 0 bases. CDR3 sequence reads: CASSLFTSGELAKNIQYF. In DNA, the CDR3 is TGTGCCAGCAGCTTGTTCACTAGCGGGGAGTTAGCCAAAAACATTCAGTACTTC.

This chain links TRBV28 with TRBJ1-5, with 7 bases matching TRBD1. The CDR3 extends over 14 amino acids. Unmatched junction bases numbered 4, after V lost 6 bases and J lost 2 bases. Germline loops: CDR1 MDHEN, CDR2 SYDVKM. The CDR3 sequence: CASSRTGGNQPQHF. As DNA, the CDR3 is TGTGCCAGCAGCCGAACAGGGGGCAATCAGCCCCAGCATTTT.

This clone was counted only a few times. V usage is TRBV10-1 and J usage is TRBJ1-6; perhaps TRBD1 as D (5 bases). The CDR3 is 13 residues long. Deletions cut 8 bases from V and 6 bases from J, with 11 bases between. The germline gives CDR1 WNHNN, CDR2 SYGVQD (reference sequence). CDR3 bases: TGCGCCAGCCGACAAGGGGCTAATTCACCCCTCCACTTT. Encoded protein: CASRQGANSPLHF.

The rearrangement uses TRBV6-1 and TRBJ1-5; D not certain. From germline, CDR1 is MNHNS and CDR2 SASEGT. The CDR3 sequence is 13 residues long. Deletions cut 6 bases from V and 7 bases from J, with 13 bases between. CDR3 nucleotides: TGTGCCAGCAGAACTCCCCCGGGGCAGCCCCAGCATTTT. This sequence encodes CASRTPPGQPQHF.

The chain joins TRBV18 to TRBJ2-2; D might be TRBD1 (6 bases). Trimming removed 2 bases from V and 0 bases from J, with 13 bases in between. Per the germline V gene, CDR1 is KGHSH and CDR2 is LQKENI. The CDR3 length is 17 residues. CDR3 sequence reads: CASSPSRNRANTGELFF. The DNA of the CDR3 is TGTGCCAGCTCACCATCTAGGAACAGGGCGAACACCGGGGAGCTGTTTTTT. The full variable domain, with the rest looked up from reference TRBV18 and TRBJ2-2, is NAGVMQNPRHLVRRRGQEARLRCSPMKGHSHVYWYRQLPEEGLKFMVYLQKENIIDESGMPKERFSAEFPKEGPSILRIQQVVRGDSAAYFCASSPSRNRANTGELFFGEGSRLTVL.